The 13 T cell receptor beta chains given below trace back to one sample, sequenced in a study of T cell repertoires in cytomegalovirus infection. Their antigens remain unidentified. TCRdb re-analysed the reads in MiXCR, keeping a single row per CDR3 protein. The sample holds around 300,000 distinct CDR3 sequences, 20% to 25% seen once. Specimen: cultured PBMCs, collected from culture after CMV antigen stimulation. These TCRs come from a human donor in good health (CMV status not recorded). Some clones in this sample may be carry-over from other donors' samples.

There are many counts of this clonotype. V gene TRBV6-6 combines with J gene TRBJ1-1; no clear D. V gave up 5 bases and J gave up 2 bases, with 21 bases separating them. The CDR3 spans 17 residues. Germline CDR1 MNHNY, CDR2 SVGAGI (reference sequence). Here the CDR3 DNA reads TGTGCCAGCAGTGGTCCGCGTGGAGCAAAGCCTAACACTGAAGCTTTCTTT. It is translated as CASSGPRGAKPNTEAFF.

The chain employs TRBV6-2 or TRBV6-3 and TRBJ2-3; D gene uncertain. Germline CDR1 MNHEY, CDR2 SVGEGT. The CDR3 is 12 residues long. V gave up 8 bases and J gave up 0 bases, with 6 bases separating them. Here the CDR3 reads CASQQSTDTQYF. The CDR3, as DNA: TGTGCCAGCCAACAGAGCACAGATACGCAGTATTTT.

This clonotype has a count of ten or more. The V gene is TRBV4-1, the J gene TRBJ1-1, with 7 positions matching TRBD1. The CDR3 runs 16 residues. Germline V CDR1 and CDR2: MGHRA, YSYEKL. With 4 bases clipped from V and 1 base from J, the junction kept 9 bases outside the gene matches. The CDR3 protein is CASSRDAGQPNTEAFF. The CDR3 coding sequence is TGCGCCAGCAGCCGGGATGCGGGACAGCCGAACACTGAAGCTTTCTTT.

This clonotype has ten or more counts. The chain has TRBV7-2 and TRBJ1-5, with a tentative D call TRBD1 (6 bases). V lost 8 bases and J 0 bases, leaving 11 bases between the germline ends. This CDR3 contains 14 residues. The germline gives CDR1 SGHTA, CDR2 FQGNSA. CDR3 region: CASATGNSNQPQHF. Here the CDR3 DNA reads TGTGCCAGCGCAACAGGGAATAGCAATCAGCCCCAGCATTTT.

This clonotype has at least ten counts. The chain is built from TRBV7-2 and TRBJ1-4, with D maybe TRBD1 (5 bases). V was shortened by 3 bases and J by 1 base, with 9 bases between the two germline ends. Per the germline V gene, CDR1 is SGHTA and CDR2 is FQGNSA. The CDR3 consists of 15 residues. The CDR3 reads CASSLGRRTNEKLFF. The CDR3 coding sequence is TGTGCCAGCAGCTTGGGACGGCGAACTAATGAAAAACTGTTTTTT.

V and J are TRBV28 and TRBJ2-7; D is unresolved. Looked up from germline, CDR1 is MDHEN and CDR2 is SYDVKM. The CDR3 consists of 13 residues. Trimming shortened V by 2 bases and J by 3 bases, and 8 bases separated the two germline ends. CDR3 sequence: CASSLRWDYEQYF. The CDR3 nucleotides read TGTGCCAGCAGTTTAAGATGGGACTACGAGCAGTACTTC. Full variable domain (rest looked up from reference TRBV28 and TRBJ2-7): DVKVTQSSRYLVKRTGEKVFLECVQDMDHENMFWYRQDPGLGLRLIYFSYDVKMKEKGDIPEGYSVSREKKERFSLILESASTNQTSMYLCASSLRWDYEQYFGPGTRLTVT.

The chain is built from TRBV7-8 and TRBJ2-2, with 9 bases fitting TRBD2. The CDR3 contains 13 residues. Looked up from germline, CDR1 is SGHVS and CDR2 is FQNEAQ. Germline trimming cut 11 bases from V and 5 bases from J; bases unmatched to any gene: 6. The CDR3 sequence: CAGSGSRTGELFF. The CDR3 DNA follows: TGTGCCGGTAGCGGGAGCAGAACCGGGGAGCTGTTTTTT.

V gene TRBV19 combines with J gene TRBJ2-1; unclear D gene. CDR3 length: 15 amino acids. Trimming cost V 4 bases and J 0 bases, with 10 bases left between them. The germline V gene encodes CDR1 LNHDA and CDR2 SQIVND (reference sequence). In nucleotides, the CDR3 is TGTGCCAGTAGTACTCTACAGAGCTCCTACAATGAGCAGTTCTTC. Residues: CASSTLQSSYNEQFF.

There are a few counts of this clonotype. V gene TRBV6-2 or TRBV6-3 combines with J gene TRBJ2-1; 7 bases are shared with TRBD2. The CDR3 length is 15 residues. Germline values: CDR1 MNHEY, CDR2 SVGEGT. J lost 6 bases, V lost 4 bases, and 9 bases had no gene match. The CDR3 sequence is CASSSGTIEGNEQFF. As DNA, the CDR3 is TGTGCCAGCAGTTCCGGGACTATAGAGGGCAATGAGCAGTTCTTC.

The chain has TRBV12-3 or TRBV12-4 and TRBJ2-7; 9 positions match TRBD2. With 5 bases clipped from V and 2 bases from J, the junction kept 7 bases outside the gene matches. The CDR3 extends over 15 amino acids. CDR3 nucleotide sequence: TGTGCCAGCAGTCAGGGCGTAGCGGGAGCCTACGAGCAGTACTTC. Its translation is CASSQGVAGAYEQYF.

This clonotype was found a few times. V is TRBV6-1 and J is TRBJ2-5; 7 bases map to TRBD1. Unmatched junction bases numbered 6, after V lost 6 bases and J lost 2 bases. Germline V lookup: CDR1 MNHNS, CDR2 SASEGT. The CDR3 consists of 14 residues. Here the CDR3 DNA reads TGTGCCAGCAGAATGGGACAGAATCAAGAGACCCAGTACTTC. Translation gives CASRMGQNQETQYF.

The gene calls are TRBV7-2 and TRBJ2-1; 8 nucleotides align to TRBD2. J lost 10 bases, V lost 5 bases, and 10 bases had no gene match. This CDR3 comprises 14 residues. Germline V gives CDR1 SGHTA, CDR2 FQGNSA. The CDR3, as DNA: TGTGCCAGCAGCCGTGGGGTTAGCGGGAACGAGCAGTTCTTC. Its protein is CASSRGVSGNEQFF.

This clonotype came up many times. V is TRBV7-2 and J is TRBJ2-5; 8 bases agree with TRBD2. This CDR3 spans 14 amino acids. V was pared by 5 bases and J by 6 bases, with 8 bases of the junction left unmatched. Germline V lookup: CDR1 SGHTA, CDR2 FQGNSA. The CDR3 loop is CASSPGGTGKTQYF. The DNA of the CDR3 is TGTGCCAGCAGCCCGGGGGGGACGGGGAAGACCCAGTACTTC.